This is a list of T cell receptor beta chains from one sample in a study of shared clonotypes between healthy human individuals. The method was immunoSEQ multiplex PCR; TCRdb's version includes in-frame clones alone and lacks a portion of them. The profile covers approximately 2,200,000 clones, with around 93% appearing a single time and about 1.8% taken by the ten largest. The source material was naive CD8+ T cells from PBMCs. Receptors originate from a man between 18 and 29 years old in good health. Some clones in this sample may be carry-over from other donors' samples. CDR3s include the opening cysteine and the closing phenylalanine or tryptophan. The D gene is left open where the match is weak. Part of the rows lack a size; the others show once, few, many or a class for expanded clones.

cdr3_length: 13; clone_size: NA; d_call: NA; j_call: TRBJ1-2; v_call: TRBV6-5; cdr3_nt: TGTGCCAGCAGTTTCTTTACCGAGAATGACCAAACCTTC; cdr3_aa: CASSFFTENDQTF
cdr3_length: 13; clone_size: NA; d_call: NA; j_call: TRBJ1-4; v_call: TRBV4-3; cdr3_nt: TGCGCCAGCAGCCCGGAGGGGAGTGAAAAACTGTTTTTT; cdr3_aa: CASSPEGSEKLFF
cdr3_length: 13; clone_size: NA; d_call: TRBD1; j_call: TRBJ2-7; v_call: TRBV14; cdr3_nt: TGTGCCAGCAGCTCGGCAGGGGGCGGGGAGCAGTACTTC; cdr3_aa: CASSSAGGGEQYF
cdr3_length: 14; clone_size: NA; d_call: NA; j_call: TRBJ2-7; v_call: TRBV15; cdr3_nt: TGTGCCACCAGCAGGGAGCGGAGCTCCTACGAGCAGTACTTC; cdr3_aa: CATSRERSSYEQYF
cdr3_length: 14; clone_size: NA; d_call: NA; j_call: TRBJ2-1; v_call: TRBV6-1; cdr3_nt: TGTGCCAGCAGTGAAGTGGCAGGGGGGTATGAGCAGTTCTTC; cdr3_aa: CASSEVAGGYEQFF
cdr3_length: 14; clone_size: NA; d_call: NA; j_call: TRBJ2-7; v_call: TRBV2; cdr3_nt: TGTGCCAGCAGTGAGAACAGGGTTGAGTACGAGCAGTACTTC; cdr3_aa: CASSENRVEYEQYF
cdr3_length: 16; clone_size: once; d_call: TRBD2; j_call: TRBJ2-5; v_call: TRBV7-9; cdr3_nt: TGTGCCAGCAGCCTCAGGACTAGCGGGAGAGGCGAGACCCAGTACTTC; cdr3_aa: CASSLRTSGRGETQYF
cdr3_length: 14; clone_size: NA; d_call: TRBD1; j_call: TRBJ1-1; v_call: TRBV7-2; cdr3_nt: TGTGCCAGCAGCGATTGGACAGGGAACACTGAAGCTTTCTTT; cdr3_aa: CASSDWTGNTEAFF
cdr3_length: 15; clone_size: NA; d_call: NA; j_call: TRBJ1-5; v_call: TRBV13; cdr3_nt: TGTGCCAGCAGCTTTGGAAGGGCGAGCAATCAGCCCCAGCATTTT; cdr3_aa: CASSFGRASNQPQHF
cdr3_length: 15; clone_size: NA; d_call: NA; j_call: TRBJ1-5; v_call: TRBV6-1; cdr3_nt: TGTGCCAGCAGTGTGGAGGGAGATAGCAATCAGCCCCAGCATTTT; cdr3_aa: CASSVEGDSNQPQHF
cdr3_length: 15; clone_size: NA; d_call: NA; j_call: TRBJ1-3; v_call: TRBV19; cdr3_nt: TGTGCCAGTAGCACCCCATCGGGCTCTGGAAACACCATATATTTT; cdr3_aa: CASSTPSGSGNTIYF
cdr3_length: 14; clone_size: NA; d_call: NA; j_call: TRBJ1-5; v_call: TRBV21-1; cdr3_nt: TGTGCCAGCAGCGACAGGGCTACCCATCAGCCCCAGCATTTT; cdr3_aa: CASSDRATHQPQHF
cdr3_length: 17; clone_size: NA; d_call: TRBD1; j_call: TRBJ2-7; v_call: TRBV6-1; cdr3_nt: TGTGCCAGCAGTGAAGCAAGGACAGGGAGAGGGACCTACGAGCAGTACTTC; cdr3_aa: CASSEARTGRGTYEQYF
cdr3_length: 16; clone_size: NA; d_call: TRBD1; j_call: TRBJ1-2; v_call: TRBV4-3; cdr3_nt: TGCGCCAGCAGCCCTAGTTGGGGACAGGGGAGCTATGGCTACACCTTC; cdr3_aa: CASSPSWGQGSYGYTF
cdr3_length: 14; clone_size: NA; d_call: NA; j_call: TRBJ2-7; v_call: TRBV15; cdr3_nt: TGTGCCACCAGCCCTCGGGACTCCTCCTACGAGCAGTACTTC; cdr3_aa: CATSPRDSSYEQYF
cdr3_length: 12; clone_size: NA; d_call: NA; j_call: TRBJ2-5; v_call: TRBV6-5; cdr3_nt: TGTGCCAGCAGTGAGACTGAAGAGACCCAGTACTTC; cdr3_aa: CASSETEETQYF
cdr3_length: 14; clone_size: NA; d_call: NA; j_call: TRBJ2-2; v_call: TRBV6-1; cdr3_nt: TGTGCCAGCAGTAACAGACAGAACACCGGGGAGCTGTTTTTT; cdr3_aa: CASSNRQNTGELFF
cdr3_length: 15; clone_size: NA; d_call: NA; j_call: TRBJ2-7; v_call: TRBV6-5; cdr3_nt: TGTGCCAGCAGCCCCCTCTTGGAGCGGCCCTACGAGCAGTACTTC; cdr3_aa: CASSPLLERPYEQYF
cdr3_length: 13; clone_size: NA; d_call: NA; j_call: TRBJ2-1; v_call: TRBV28; cdr3_nt: TGTGCCAGCAGTCTCGGACTTTCTATCGAGCAGTTCTTC; cdr3_aa: CASSLGLSIEQFF
cdr3_length: 14; clone_size: NA; d_call: NA; j_call: TRBJ2-7; v_call: TRBV28; cdr3_nt: TGTGCCAGCAGTTTATTTGGGGTAACCTACGAGCAGTACTTC; cdr3_aa: CASSLFGVTYEQYF
cdr3_length: 15; clone_size: NA; d_call: NA; j_call: TRBJ2-6; v_call: TRBV7-6; cdr3_nt: TGTGCCAGCACCCTGAGGTTTGCTGGGGCCAACGTCCTGACTTTC; cdr3_aa: CASTLRFAGANVLTF
cdr3_length: 12; clone_size: NA; d_call: NA; j_call: TRBJ2-7; v_call: TRBV7-6; cdr3_nt: TGTGCCAGCAGCTTAGGGGGGGTCGAGCAGTACTTC; cdr3_aa: CASSLGGVEQYF
cdr3_length: 16; clone_size: NA; d_call: TRBD2; j_call: TRBJ2-3; v_call: TRBV5-8; cdr3_nt: TGTGCCAGCAGCACCCGGACTAGCGAGGGCACAGATACGCAGTATTTT; cdr3_aa: CASSTRTSEGTDTQYF
cdr3_length: 16; clone_size: NA; d_call: NA; j_call: TRBJ2-2; v_call: TRBV5-1; cdr3_nt: TGCGCCAGCAGCTTGGAATGGGGCAAAGTAAACGGGGAGCTGTTTTTT; cdr3_aa: CASSLEWGKVNGELFF
cdr3_length: 13; clone_size: NA; d_call: NA; j_call: TRBJ1-2; v_call: TRBV27; cdr3_nt: TGTGCCAGCAGTTTATCGCCGCAGAGTGGCTACACCTTC; cdr3_aa: CASSLSPQSGYTF
cdr3_length: 14; clone_size: NA; d_call: TRBD2; j_call: TRBJ2-1; v_call: TRBV29-1; cdr3_nt: TGCAGCGGGGACTTAGCGGGAGTCTACAATGAGCAGTTCTTC; cdr3_aa: CSGDLAGVYNEQFF
cdr3_length: 15; clone_size: NA; d_call: TRBD1; j_call: TRBJ1-5; v_call: TRBV27; cdr3_nt: TGTGCCAGCAGTTTGACAGGGGGCGGCAATCAGCCCCAGCATTTT; cdr3_aa: CASSLTGGGNQPQHF
cdr3_length: 14; clone_size: NA; d_call: NA; j_call: TRBJ2-5; v_call: TRBV19; cdr3_nt: TGTGCCAGTAGTAGCCGGGTCAGAAGAGAGACCCAGTACTTC; cdr3_aa: CASSSRVRRETQYF
cdr3_length: 14; clone_size: NA; d_call: NA; j_call: TRBJ2-6; v_call: TRBV7-9; cdr3_nt: TGTGCCAGCAGCTTAGGAGGGAAGGCCAACGTCCTGACTTTC; cdr3_aa: CASSLGGKANVLTF
cdr3_length: 14; clone_size: NA; d_call: TRBD2; j_call: TRBJ2-7; v_call: TRBV27; cdr3_nt: TGTGCCAGCAGCGTATTAGCGGGGGCCTACGAGCAGTACTTC; cdr3_aa: CASSVLAGAYEQYF
cdr3_length: 12; clone_size: NA; d_call: NA; j_call: TRBJ1-2; v_call: TRBV7-9; cdr3_nt: TGTGCCAGCAGTAACGGGTTAGGAGGCTACACCTTC; cdr3_aa: CASSNGLGGYTF
cdr3_length: 15; clone_size: once; d_call: NA; j_call: TRBJ2-6; v_call: TRBV27; cdr3_nt: TGTGCCAGCAGCCCTAGAATCGGTGGGGCCAACGTCCTGACTTTC; cdr3_aa: CASSPRIGGANVLTF
cdr3_length: 17; clone_size: NA; d_call: NA; j_call: TRBJ2-1; v_call: TRBV12-1; cdr3_nt: TGTGCCAGCAGCTTTTCCCGCCAGAGGCAGCTAGTAAATGAGCAGTTCTTC; cdr3_aa: CASSFSRQRQLVNEQFF
cdr3_length: 18; clone_size: NA; d_call: NA; j_call: TRBJ2-6; v_call: TRBV4-2; cdr3_nt: TGTGCCAGCAGCCAAGATTTTTCGACAGTCTCTGGGGCCAACGTCCTGACTTTC; cdr3_aa: CASSQDFSTVSGANVLTF
cdr3_length: 15; clone_size: NA; d_call: NA; j_call: TRBJ2-7; v_call: TRBV14; cdr3_nt: TGTGCCAGCAGCCAAGAACGGCACCACTCCTACGAGCAGTACTTC; cdr3_aa: CASSQERHHSYEQYF
cdr3_length: 13; clone_size: NA; d_call: NA; j_call: TRBJ2-7; v_call: TRBV13; cdr3_nt: TGTGCCAGCAGCCCTAAGTTAACCTACGAGCAGTACTTC; cdr3_aa: CASSPKLTYEQYF
cdr3_length: 14; clone_size: NA; d_call: NA; j_call: TRBJ2-7; v_call: TRBV5-1; cdr3_nt: TGCGCCAGCAGCTTGGTTTCTATCCCCCACGAGCAGTACTTC; cdr3_aa: CASSLVSIPHEQYF
cdr3_length: 11; clone_size: NA; d_call: NA; j_call: TRBJ1-1; v_call: TRBV7-3; cdr3_nt: TGTGCCAGCCGGGGGCTAACTGAAGCTTTCTTT; cdr3_aa: CASRGLTEAFF
cdr3_length: 15; clone_size: NA; d_call: NA; j_call: TRBJ1-1; v_call: TRBV19; cdr3_nt: TGTGCCAGTACTCTACCAGCCGGACGGAACACTGAAGCTTTCTTT; cdr3_aa: CASTLPAGRNTEAFF
cdr3_length: 16; clone_size: NA; d_call: NA; j_call: TRBJ2-1; v_call: TRBV4-1; cdr3_nt: TGCGCCAGCAGCCAGCCACTAGGGAAGTCCTACAATGAGCAGTTCTTC; cdr3_aa: CASSQPLGKSYNEQFF
cdr3_length: 18; clone_size: NA; d_call: TRBD2; j_call: TRBJ2-5; v_call: TRBV7-9; cdr3_nt: TGTGCCAGCAGCTTAGCAGGAACGGGACTAGCGACTCAAGAGACCCAGTACTTC; cdr3_aa: CASSLAGTGLATQETQYF
cdr3_length: 11; clone_size: NA; d_call: NA; j_call: TRBJ1-2; v_call: TRBV29-1; cdr3_nt: TGCAGCGTTGCGGCGGCGTATGGCTACACCTTC; cdr3_aa: CSVAAAYGYTF
cdr3_length: 11; clone_size: NA; d_call: NA; j_call: TRBJ1-1; v_call: TRBV6-5; cdr3_nt: TGTGCCAGCAGTTCCGGGGTGGGCGCTTTCTTT; cdr3_aa: CASSSGVGAFF
cdr3_length: 13; clone_size: NA; d_call: NA; j_call: TRBJ1-6; v_call: TRBV2; cdr3_nt: TGTGCCAGCTGGACACTTAATAATTCACCCCTCCACTTT; cdr3_aa: CASWTLNNSPLHF
cdr3_length: 15; clone_size: NA; d_call: TRBD1; j_call: TRBJ2-7; v_call: TRBV7-9; cdr3_nt: TGTGCCAGCAGCCCCATGGCAGGGGGAACCTACGAGCAGTACTTC; cdr3_aa: CASSPMAGGTYEQYF
cdr3_length: 13; clone_size: NA; d_call: NA; j_call: TRBJ2-7; v_call: TRBV7-9; cdr3_nt: TGTGCCAGCAGCCCAACGGGGGACTACGAGCAGTACTTC; cdr3_aa: CASSPTGDYEQYF
cdr3_length: 16; clone_size: NA; d_call: NA; j_call: TRBJ2-7; v_call: TRBV27; cdr3_nt: TGTGCCAGCATCCCGTTCGGGGACACGGGGGTGGCAGAGCAGTACTTC; cdr3_aa: CASIPFGDTGVAEQYF
cdr3_length: 13; clone_size: NA; d_call: TRBD2; j_call: TRBJ2-7; v_call: TRBV6-5; cdr3_nt: TGTGCCAGCAGTTACCTAGCGGCCGGGGAGCAGTACTTC; cdr3_aa: CASSYLAAGEQYF
cdr3_length: 20; clone_size: NA; d_call: TRBD1; j_call: TRBJ1-5; v_call: TRBV29-1; cdr3_nt: TGCAGCGTTCCACCGCTCGGGGACAGGGGGCCCCAAGAAGACAATCAGCCCCAGCATTTT; cdr3_aa: CSVPPLGDRGPQEDNQPQHF
cdr3_length: 17; clone_size: NA; d_call: TRBD2; j_call: TRBJ2-2; v_call: TRBV6-1; cdr3_nt: TGTGCCAGCAGCGAACATCCGGGACTAACAAACACCGGGGAGCTGTTTTTT; cdr3_aa: CASSEHPGLTNTGELFF
cdr3_length: 12; clone_size: NA; d_call: NA; j_call: TRBJ1-3; v_call: TRBV29-1; cdr3_nt: TGCCAGAAGGAGGGACCTGGAAACACCATATATTTT; cdr3_aa: CQKEGPGNTIYF
cdr3_length: 17; clone_size: NA; d_call: NA; j_call: TRBJ2-3; v_call: TRBV6-4; cdr3_nt: TGTGCCAGCAGTGACTCGGGGGACCAGGCAGCCGCAGATACGCAGTATTTT; cdr3_aa: CASSDSGDQAAADTQYF
cdr3_length: 14; clone_size: NA; d_call: NA; j_call: TRBJ1-2; v_call: TRBV4-1; cdr3_nt: TGCGCCAGCAGCGAAGAGACTTGGGGCTATGGCTACACCTTC; cdr3_aa: CASSEETWGYGYTF